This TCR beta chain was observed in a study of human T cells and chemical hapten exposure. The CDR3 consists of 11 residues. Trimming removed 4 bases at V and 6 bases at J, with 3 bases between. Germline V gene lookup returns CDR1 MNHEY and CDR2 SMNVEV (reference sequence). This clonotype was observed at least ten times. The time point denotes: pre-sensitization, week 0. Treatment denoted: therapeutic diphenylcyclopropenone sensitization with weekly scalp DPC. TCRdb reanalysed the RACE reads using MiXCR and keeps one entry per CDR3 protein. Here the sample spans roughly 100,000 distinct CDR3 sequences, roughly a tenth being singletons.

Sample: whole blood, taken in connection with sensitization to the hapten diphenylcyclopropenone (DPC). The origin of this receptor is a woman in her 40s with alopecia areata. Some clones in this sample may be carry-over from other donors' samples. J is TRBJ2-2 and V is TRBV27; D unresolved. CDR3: CASSSAGELFF. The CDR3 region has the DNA TGTGCCAGCAGTTCTGCCGGGGAGCTGTTTTTT.